This TCR beta chain originates from a study of blood T cell repertoires in COVID-19. Across the study: The study drew acute and convalescent COVID-19 samples from the United States, Italy and Spain. T cells, B-cell-depleted T cells, or PBMCs supplied cDNA or gDNA.

Authors' data handling: Reference gene primer amplification in the assay estimated nucleated cell counts. Some clones are missing from TCRdb's copy, which holds only in-frame ones; the method was immunoSEQ multiplex PCR. The V and J calls and clone size were taken over from that table, and D and trimming were inferred from the DNA. This table holds about 50,000 clones, more than 75% found once. Material: peripheral blood. This receptor was taken from a woman aged 55-70 years with acute or convalescent COVID-19.

CDR3 protein: CAISEAADETQYF. The CDR3 nucleotides are TGTGCCATCAGTGAAGCGGCCGATGAGACCCAGTACTTC. The chain combines TRBV10-3 with TRBJ2-5; weak D call: TRBD2 (5 bases). Between the trimmed V and J ends, which lost 3 bases and 5 bases, there was a span of 10 bases. The V gene's germline CDR1 is ENHRY and CDR2 SYGVKD. CDR3 length equals 13 residues.